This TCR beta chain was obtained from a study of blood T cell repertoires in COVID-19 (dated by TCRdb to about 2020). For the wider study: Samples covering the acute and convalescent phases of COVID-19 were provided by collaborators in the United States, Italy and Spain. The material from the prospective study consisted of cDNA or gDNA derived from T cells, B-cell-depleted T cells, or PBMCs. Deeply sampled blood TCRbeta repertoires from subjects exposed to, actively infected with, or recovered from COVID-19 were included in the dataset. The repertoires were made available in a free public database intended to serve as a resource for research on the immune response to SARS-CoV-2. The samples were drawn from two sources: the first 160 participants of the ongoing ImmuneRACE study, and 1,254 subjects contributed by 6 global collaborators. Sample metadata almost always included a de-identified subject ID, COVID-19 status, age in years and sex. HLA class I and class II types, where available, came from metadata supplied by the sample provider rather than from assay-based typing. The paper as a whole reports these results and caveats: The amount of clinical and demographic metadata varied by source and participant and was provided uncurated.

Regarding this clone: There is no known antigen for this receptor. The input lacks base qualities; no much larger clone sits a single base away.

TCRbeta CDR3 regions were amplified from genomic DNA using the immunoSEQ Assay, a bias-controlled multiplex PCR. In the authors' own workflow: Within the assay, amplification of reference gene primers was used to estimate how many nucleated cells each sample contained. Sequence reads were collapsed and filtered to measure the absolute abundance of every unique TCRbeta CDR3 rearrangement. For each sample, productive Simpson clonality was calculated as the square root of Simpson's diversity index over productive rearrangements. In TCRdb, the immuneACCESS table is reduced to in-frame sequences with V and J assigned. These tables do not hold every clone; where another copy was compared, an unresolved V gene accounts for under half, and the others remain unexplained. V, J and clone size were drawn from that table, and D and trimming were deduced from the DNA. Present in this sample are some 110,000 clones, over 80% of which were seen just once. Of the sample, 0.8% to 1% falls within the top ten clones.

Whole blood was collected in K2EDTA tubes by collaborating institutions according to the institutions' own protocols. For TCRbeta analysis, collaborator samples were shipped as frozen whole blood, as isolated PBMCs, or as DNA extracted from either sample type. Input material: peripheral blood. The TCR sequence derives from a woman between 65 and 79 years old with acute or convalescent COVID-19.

The CDR3 reads as follows: CASSESRGSSPLHF. Here is the DNA: TGTGCCAGCAGTGAATCGAGGGGGAGTTCACCCCTCCACTTT. The V and J genes are TRBV2 and TRBJ1-6; matching of 6 bases hints at TRBD1 as the D gene. The trim is 2 bases for V and 9 bases for J, with a gap of 11 bases between the germline ends. The cysteine opens and the phenylalanine closes a CDR3 of 14 amino acids. Of the read, only the CDR3 DNA is kept; its 42 bases are in frame from base 1. CDR1 and CDR2, looked up from the germline V gene, are SNHLY and FYNNEI.